The source of this TCR beta chain is a study of blood T cell repertoires in COVID-19. Study in general: The samples span acute and convalescent COVID-19 from the United States, Italy and Spain. The analysed material was cDNA or gDNA that came from T cells, B-cell-depleted T cells, or PBMCs.

Enrolled during active infection, Seattle patients were then followed longitudinally. Original processing notes: Amplification of reference gene primers provided the estimated nucleated cell counts. The data were produced by immunoSEQ multiplex PCR, yet TCRdb's version contains in-frame clones alone and is incomplete. The V and J calls and clone size come from that table; D and trimming were worked out from the DNA. This table holds 200,000 or so clones, 81% found once. The sequence came from a woman of 80 years or more with COVID-19, enrolled during active disease. Sequencing used peripheral blood.

CDR3 in DNA: TGTGCCAGCAGCTTAGGAGGGATCCAGCAGTTCTTC. It encodes CASSLGGIQQFF. J is TRBJ2-1 and V is TRBV7-9; the D gene is possibly TRBD2 (5 bases). The germline V and J ends were trimmed by 1 base and 11 bases, with 9 bases remaining between them. The CDR3 is 12 amino acids. Germline values: CDR1 SEHNR, CDR2 FQNEAQ (reference sequence).